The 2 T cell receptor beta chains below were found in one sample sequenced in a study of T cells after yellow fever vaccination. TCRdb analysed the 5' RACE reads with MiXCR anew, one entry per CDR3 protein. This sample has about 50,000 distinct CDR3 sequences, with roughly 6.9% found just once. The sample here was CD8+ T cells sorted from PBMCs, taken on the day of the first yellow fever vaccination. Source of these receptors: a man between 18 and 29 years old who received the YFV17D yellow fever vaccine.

The CDR3 here is CASRRTEDLLTYEQYF. CDR3 in DNA: TGTGCCAGCAGACGGACGGAAGACCTACTGACCTACGAGCAGTACTTC. The chain carries TRBV7-3 and TRBJ2-7, with D unclear. The CDR3 is 16 residues long. Trimming cost V 6 bases and J 2 bases, with 20 bases left between them. Germline V CDR1 and CDR2: SGHTA, FQGTGA.

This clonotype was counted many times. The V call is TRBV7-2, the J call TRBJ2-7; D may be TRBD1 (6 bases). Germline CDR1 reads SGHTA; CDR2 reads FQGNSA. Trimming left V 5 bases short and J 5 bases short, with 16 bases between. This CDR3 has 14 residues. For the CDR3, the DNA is TGTGCCAGCAGCCAGGGGTATGGGTTAGACGAGCAGTACTTC. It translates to CASSQGYGLDEQYF.